These 8 T cell receptor beta chains were sequenced from one sample in a study of T cell responses to AZD1222 COVID-19 vaccine. TCRdb keeps only in-frame clones here, not all; method: immunoSEQ multiplex PCR. This table has some 120,000 clones, roughly 90% appearing once. The material was peripheral blood, obtained on day 0 of AZD1222 vaccination. All receptors come from an adult in good health.

The rearrangement joins TRBV19 to TRBJ1-1; 7 bases are a match to TRBD1. This CDR3 spans 13 amino acids. V trimming: 4 bases; J trimming: 5 bases; junction bases outside the gene matches: 4. Germline V lookup: CDR1 LNHDA, CDR2 SQIVND (reference sequence). CDR3 region: CASSKDRVTEAFF. DNA of the CDR3: TGTGCCAGTAGTAAAGACAGGGTAACTGAAGCTTTCTTT.

This chain links TRBV29-1 with TRBJ2-7; weak D call: TRBD2 (6 bases). Germline V CDR1 and CDR2: SQVTM, ANQGSEA. V was clipped by 7 bases and J by 4 bases, with 14 bases between them. This CDR3 has 12 amino acids. CDR3 loop: CSAELADYEQYF. In DNA, the CDR3 is TGCAGCGCCGAACTAGCAGATTACGAGCAGTACTTC.

This clone was recorded a few times. The gene calls are TRBV2 and TRBJ2-7; D may be TRBD1 (5 bases). Germline V gene sequence: CDR1 SNHLY, CDR2 FYNNEI. V was shortened by 5 bases and J by 0 bases, with 5 bases between the two germline ends. CDR3 length: 12 amino acids. DNA of the CDR3: TGTGCCAGCAGTAGGGGCTCCTACGAGCAGTACTTC. This gives the protein CASSRGSYEQYF. Full variable domain (outside the CDR3, taken from reference TRBV2 and TRBJ2-7): EPEVTQTPSHQVTQMGQEVILRCVPISNHLYFYWYRQILGQKVEFLVSFYNNEISEKSEIFDDQFSVERPDGSNFTLKIRSTKLEDSAMYFCASSRGSYEQYFGPGTRLTVT.

A word on this clone: A read error is likely, as this CDR3 ends without the conserved phenylalanine or tryptophan. The limits of the CDR3 on the DNA are not certain, so only TCRdb's listed CDR3 is given. The rearrangement joins TRBV18 to TRBJ2-7; whether TRBD2, the table's D call, matches the DNA was not checked. A total of 14 residues make up the CDR3, ends included. Germline V lookup: CDR1 KGHSH, CDR2 LQKENI. The CDR3 reads CASSPNKSGPLGRL.

This clone was detected once. The chain couples TRBV7-8 to TRBJ2-1; D unclear. Per the germline V gene, CDR1 is SGHVS and CDR2 is FQNEAQ. This CDR3 region has 16 residues. V dropped 8 bases and J dropped 3 bases, with 20 bases sitting between them. The CDR3 DNA sequence: TGTGCCAGCCTACCCGGCCCCGCAGAGAACTACAATGAGCAGTTCTTC. Amino acids: CASLPGPAENYNEQFF.

V gene TRBV6-1 combines with J gene TRBJ1-2, with 10 bases identical to TRBD1. CDR1 is MNHNS and CDR2 is SASEGT in the germline V gene. CDR3 size: 17 residues. V was pared by 4 bases and J by 6 bases, with 14 bases of the junction left unmatched. CDR3 loop: CASSVDQTGGIVDGYTF. DNA of the CDR3: TGTGCCAGCAGTGTGGATCAGACAGGGGGCATTGTGGATGGCTACACCTTC.

J is TRBJ1-1 and V is TRBV7-3; D is undetermined. The CDR3 contains 13 residues. CDR1 is SGHTA, CDR2 FQGTGA, per germline. Trimming pared 2 bases from V and 1 base from J, leaving 5 bases between. The DNA of the CDR3 is TGTGCCAGCAGCTTACAGGAGAACACTGAAGCTTTCTTT. It translates to CASSLQENTEAFF.

V gene TRBV5-5 combines with J gene TRBJ2-3, with TRBD1 as a possible D gene (6 bases). Germline CDR1 is SGHKS and CDR2 is YYEKEE (reference sequence). Trimming cost V 0 bases and J 4 bases, with 12 bases left between them. There are 15 residues in the CDR3. This CDR3 is CASSLGQGMADTQYF. The CDR3 nucleotides are TGTGCCAGCAGCTTGGGGCAGGGGATGGCAGATACGCAGTATTTT. Drawing the rest from reference TRBV5-5 and TRBJ2-3, the complete variable domain is DAGVTQSPTHLIKTRGQQVTLRCSPISGHKSVSWYQQVLGQGPQFIFQYYEKEERGRGNFPDRFSARQFPNYSSELNVNALLLGDSALYLCASSLGQGMADTQYFGPGTRLTVL.